The clone carrying this TCR beta chain has only one observation. Its antigen remains unknown. This record comes from a study of T cells in narcolepsy. Across the study: Enrolled donors included narcolepsy type 1 or type 2 patients and healthy controls.

Only in-frame clones appear in the TCRdb table, and some are missing; sequencing was by immunoSEQ multiplex PCR. This table has tens of thousands of clones, almost 85% appearing once. Findings and limits, study-wide: Same-patient CSF and blood CD4+ T cell clonotypes included HCRT-specific and TRIB2-specific autoreactive ones.

V gave up 1 base and J gave up 2 bases; unmatched junction bases: 13. CDR3 length: 20 residues. The V gene's germline CDR1 is MNHNS and CDR2 SASEGT. Input material: memory (CD45RA-) CD4+ T cells from blood. This TCR was sampled from a human donor in good health. The genes are TRBV6-1 and TRBJ2-2; 10 bases match TRBD1. The CDR3 loop reads CASSEVDRDRGKVNTGELFF. CDR3 nucleotide sequence: TGTGCCAGCAGTGAAGTGGACCGGGACAGGGGTAAGGTTAACACCGGGGAGCTGTTTTTT.